The source of this TCR beta chain is a study of T cell changes during pregnancy in multiple sclerosis. TCRdb keeps only in-frame clones here, not all; method: immunoSEQ multiplex PCR. The table includes approximately 46,000 clones, nearly 90% detected once. CDR1 and CDR2 (germline): SNHLY, FYNNEI. Trimming cost V 4 bases and J 0 bases, with 10 bases left between them. This CDR3 has 15 amino acids. This TCR derives from a female donor in good health, enrolled as a control in a pregnancy study. The genes are TRBV2 and TRBJ1-3, with D unclear. Sequencing was performed on peripheral blood, taken after pregnancy. CDR3 in DNA: TGTGCCAGCAGTGTCGAGAGGATCTCTGGAAACACCATATATTTT. This sequence encodes CASSVERISGNTIYF. Based on the CDR3 plus reference TRBV2 and TRBJ1-3, the full variable domain is EPEVTQTPSHQVTQMGQEVILRCVPISNHLYFYWYRQILGQKVEFLVSFYNNEISEKSEIFDDQFSVERPDGSNFTLKIRSTKLEDSAMYFCASSVERISGNTIYFGEGSWLTVV.